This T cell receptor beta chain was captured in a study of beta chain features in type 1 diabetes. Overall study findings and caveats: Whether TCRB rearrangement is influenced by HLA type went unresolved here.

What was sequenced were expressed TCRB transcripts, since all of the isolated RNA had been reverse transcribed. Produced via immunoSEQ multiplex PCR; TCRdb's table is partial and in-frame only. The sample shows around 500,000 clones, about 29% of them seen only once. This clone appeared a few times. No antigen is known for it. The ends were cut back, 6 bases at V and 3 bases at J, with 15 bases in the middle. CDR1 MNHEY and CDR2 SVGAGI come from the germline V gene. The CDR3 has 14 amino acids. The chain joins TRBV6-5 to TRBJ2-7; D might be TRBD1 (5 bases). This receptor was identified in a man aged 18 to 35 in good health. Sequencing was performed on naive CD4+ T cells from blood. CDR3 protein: CASSLQVGNYEQYF. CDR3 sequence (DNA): TGTGCCAGCAGCTTACAGGTGGGAAACTACGAGCAGTACTTC.